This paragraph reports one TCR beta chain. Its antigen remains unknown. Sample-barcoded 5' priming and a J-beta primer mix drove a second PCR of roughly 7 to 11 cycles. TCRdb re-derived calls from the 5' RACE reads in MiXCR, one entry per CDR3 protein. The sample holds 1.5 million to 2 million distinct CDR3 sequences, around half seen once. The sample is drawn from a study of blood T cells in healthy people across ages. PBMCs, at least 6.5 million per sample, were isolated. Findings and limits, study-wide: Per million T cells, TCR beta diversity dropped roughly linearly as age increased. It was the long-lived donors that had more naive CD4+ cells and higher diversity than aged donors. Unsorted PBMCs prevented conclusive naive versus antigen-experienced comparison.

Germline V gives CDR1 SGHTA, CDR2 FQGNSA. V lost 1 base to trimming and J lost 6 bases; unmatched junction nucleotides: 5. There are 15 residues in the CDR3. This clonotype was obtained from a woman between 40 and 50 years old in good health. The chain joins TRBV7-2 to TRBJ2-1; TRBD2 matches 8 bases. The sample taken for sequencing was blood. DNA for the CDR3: TGTGCCAGCAGCTTAGACGGCGGGGGGACCAATGAGCAGTTCTTC. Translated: CASSLDGGGTNEQFF.